The 22 T cell receptor beta chains below come from one sample, sequenced in a study of T-cell memory formation after mild COVID-19. From the 5' RACE reads, TCRdb called clonotypes with MiXCR, one entry per CDR3 protein. The profile covers some 330,000 distinct CDR3 sequences, with around 20% appearing a single time and about an eighth taken by the ten largest. The sample comprised PBMCs or a T cell subset sorted from them (not recorded which). The receptors were gathered from an adult woman who had mild COVID-19 (a few samples of this study predate the infection). Cell type and time point are not known.

Note on this clonotype: The CDR3 carries no conserved terminal phenylalanine or tryptophan, so it likely arises from a read error. The gene calls are TRBV28 and TRBJ2-7; D might be TRBD1 (5 bases). The CDR3 sequence is 15 residues long. Trimming removed 2 bases at V and 0 bases at J, with 11 bases between. In germline, CDR1 is MDHEN, CDR2 SYDVKM. This chain's CDR3 is CASSLPGLNSYEQYL. The CDR3 DNA reads TGTGCCAGCAGTTTACCAGGGCTTAACTCCTACGAGCAGTACCTC.

This clonotype appeared a few times. V usage is TRBV20-1 and J usage is TRBJ1-3, with D perhaps TRBD1 (5 bases). V was cut by 6 bases and J by 0 bases, with 18 bases left in between. Germline CDR1 and CDR2: DFQATT and SNEGSKA (reference sequence). This CDR3 has 16 amino acids. CDR3 DNA: TGCAGTGCAGCCCGGTCAGGGTCAAGCTCTGGAAACACCATATATTTT. This translates into CSAARSGSSSGNTIYF.

The V and J genes are TRBV4-3 and TRBJ2-7; 7 bases align to TRBD2. The V gene end was trimmed by 4 bases and the J gene end by 5 bases; junction bases not matched to a gene: 2. Germline V gives CDR1 LGHNA, CDR2 YSLEER. The CDR3 covers 12 residues. CDR3 in amino acids: CASSPSGDEQYF. The CDR3 nucleotides are TGCGCCAGCAGCCCCAGCGGGGACGAGCAGTACTTC.

The chain joins TRBV12-3 or TRBV12-4 to TRBJ2-1; D perhaps matches TRBD2 (5 bases). Trimming removed 5 bases at V and 0 bases at J, with 14 bases between. CDR3 length: 16 residues. The CDR3 DNA sequence: TGTGCCAGCAGTCCCATAGGGAGACCCTCCTACAATGAGCAGTTCTTC. It is translated as CASSPIGRPSYNEQFF.

The table lists this clonotype with many counts. The chain carries TRBV7-9 and TRBJ1-1, with 8 bases identical to TRBD1. Germline V gene data show CDR1 as SEHNR and CDR2 as FQNEAQ (reference sequence). Trimming cost V 4 bases and J 1 base; bases outside gene matches: 11. The CDR3 spans 17 residues. The DNA of the CDR3 is TGTGCCAGCAGCTCTACCGACAGGGGACTTAGGAACACTGAAGCTTTCTTT. The encoded protein is CASSSTDRGLRNTEAFF. Complete variable domain (other parts from reference TRBV7-9 and TRBJ1-1): DTGVSQNPRHKITKRGQNVTFRCDPISEHNRLYWYRQTLGQGPEFLTYFQNEAQLEKSRLLSDRFSAERPKGSFSTLEIQRTEQGDSAMYLCASSSTDRGLRNTEAFFGQGTRLTVV.

The chain couples TRBV5-1 to TRBJ2-1; 10 bases are shared with TRBD1. Losses at the gene ends were 0 bases for V and 2 bases for J; bases not matched to a gene: 11. This CDR3 spans 19 amino acids. Germline CDR1 reads SGHRS; CDR2 reads YFSETQ. In DNA form, the CDR3 reads TGCGCCAGCAGCTTGGGAGGACAGGGGGTACGCGATACCTACAATGAGCAGTTCTTC. It codes for CASSLGGQGVRDTYNEQFF.

The table lists this clonotype with a few counts. The chain is built from TRBV4-2 and TRBJ2-1, with 8 bases lining up with TRBD2. This CDR3 is built from 20 residues. Germline V gene sequence: CDR1 LGHNA, CDR2 YNFKEQ. J gave up 0 bases and V 0 bases, and 13 bases lay outside the gene matches. Written as DNA, the CDR3 is TGTGCCAGCAGCCAAGATCGGGTCGTCGGGGGGGGAGGCTCCTACAATGAGCAGTTCTTC. The encoded protein is CASSQDRVVGGGGSYNEQFF.

The chain's CDR3 is CASSFGGTGGYEQYF. DNA of the CDR3: TGCGCCAGCAGCTTCGGAGGGACAGGGGGATACGAGCAGTACTTC. This chain joins TRBV5-1 and TRBJ2-7; 11 nucleotides agree with TRBD1. With 2 bases clipped from V and 4 bases from J, the junction kept 5 bases outside the gene matches. CDR1 SGHRS and CDR2 YFSETQ come from the germline V gene. The CDR3 is made up of 15 amino acids.

This sequence joins TRBV10-3 and TRBJ2-1; D is ambiguous. Per the germline V gene, CDR1 is ENHRY and CDR2 is SYGVKD. This CDR3 comprises 11 residues. The CDR3 reads CGYAASHEQFF. The CDR3, as DNA: TGTGGCTACGCGGCTTCGCATGAGCAGTTCTTC.

This clonotype was found a few times. The CDR3 DNA reads as TGTGCCAGCAGTTTAGAACAGGGGGTGGTCGGCACTGAAGCTTTCTTT. Translated: CASSLEQGVVGTEAFF. The rearrangement uses TRBV12-3 or TRBV12-4 and TRBJ1-1; TRBD1 matches at 8 bases. The ends lost 1 base at V and 4 bases at J; junction bases unmatched: 8. CDR3 length equals 16 residues.

The gene calls are TRBV7-9 and TRBJ1-4, with 8 bases fitting TRBD1. Germline values: CDR1 SEHNR, CDR2 FQNEAQ (reference sequence). The CDR3 consists of 12 residues. The V and J ends lost 6 bases and 17 bases, in that order; junction bases with no gene match: 11. CDR3 region: CASRFLSDREFF. The CDR3, as DNA: TGTGCCAGCAGATTCCTATCGGACAGGGAATTTTTT.

There are a few counts of this clonotype. J is TRBJ2-7 and V is TRBV7-9; 13 bases line up with TRBD2. J lost 5 bases, V lost 5 bases, and 6 bases had no gene match. Germline V gene lookup returns CDR1 SEHNR and CDR2 FQNEAQ (reference sequence). The CDR3 covers 15 residues. Written as DNA, the CDR3 is TGTGCCAGCAGCCGATGGACTAGCGGGAGCGACGAGCAGTACTTC. Protein sequence: CASSRWTSGSDEQYF.

This clonotype was counted at least ten times. This sequence joins TRBV4-1 and TRBJ2-3, with TRBD2 as a possible D gene (6 bases). V lost 4 bases and J 0 bases, leaving 11 bases between the germline ends. The CDR3 is 15 amino acids. Germline V lookup: CDR1 MGHRA, CDR2 YSYEKL. CDR3 in amino acids: CASSPLGTSTDTQYF. The CDR3 DNA sequence: TGCGCCAGCAGCCCCCTGGGGACTAGCACAGATACGCAGTATTTT.

The chain combines TRBV12-3 or TRBV12-4 with TRBJ2-1; maybe TRBD1 (5 bases). With 6 bases removed from V and 10 bases from J, the gap between germline ends came to 19 bases. The CDR3 is made up of 14 amino acids. The CDR3 DNA reads TGTGCCAGCAGCCTAACGAAGTGGGGCCGGGAGCAGTTCTTC. Translated, it gives CASSLTKWGREQFF.

This clonotype occurred many times. This chain uses TRBV25-1 with TRBJ2-1; D is perhaps TRBD1 or TRBD2 (5 bases each). This CDR3 comprises 13 residues. Germline lookup yields CDR1 MGHDK and CDR2 SYGVNS. V lost 3 bases, J lost 4 bases, and 7 bases lay in between. CDR3 sequence: CASSEGVYNEQFF. The CDR3 bases are TGTGCCAGCAGTGAGGGGGTGTACAATGAGCAGTTCTTC.

The chain couples TRBV5-5 to TRBJ2-7; 8 bases line up with TRBD1. Germline CDR1 SGHKS, CDR2 YYEKEE (reference sequence). CDR3 length equals 14 residues. V shed 4 bases and J 5 bases; nucleotides not matched to a gene: 8. CDR3 protein: CASSTVDRAHEQYF. The CDR3 coding sequence is TGTGCCAGCAGCACCGTGGACAGGGCCCACGAGCAGTACTTC.

This chain joins TRBV3-1 and TRBJ1-5, with D perhaps matching TRBD1 (5 bases). The CDR3 extends over 14 amino acids. CDR1 and CDR2 (germline): LGHDT, YNNKEL (reference sequence). V lost 1 base and J lost 7, with 11 bases in between. In nucleotides, the CDR3 is TGTGCCAGCAGCCAAGGGGGGTCCGCGCAGCCCCAGCATTTT. Encoded protein: CASSQGGSAQPQHF.

The V call is TRBV6-2 or TRBV6-3, the J call TRBJ2-3, with TRBD2 matching over 14 bases. Germline CDR1 and CDR2: MNHEY and SVGEGT. The V gene end was trimmed by 8 bases and the J gene end by 5 bases; junction bases not matched to a gene: 12. This CDR3 has 17 residues. The CDR3 DNA sequence: TGTGCCAGCTCCGGGACTAGCGGGAGCTCTTTACTAGATACGCAGTATTTT. Amino acid sequence: CASSGTSGSSLLDTQYF.

The chain employs TRBV29-1 and TRBJ2-1, with TRBD2 matching over 10 bases. The germline gives CDR1 SQVTM, CDR2 ANQGSEA. Trimming cost V 8 bases and J 8 bases; bases outside gene matches: 12. The CDR3 has 14 amino acids. The CDR3 sequence is CSFHQSGREYEQFF. DNA of the CDR3: TGCAGCTTCCACCAAAGCGGGAGGGAGTATGAGCAGTTCTTC.

The chain has TRBV20-1 and TRBJ1-2; possibly TRBD1 for D (6 bases). V was clipped by 2 bases and J by 0 bases, with 10 bases between them. The CDR3 has 14 residues. Germline V lookup: CDR1 DFQATT, CDR2 SNEGSKA (reference sequence). CDR3 in amino acids: CSARWTDTNYGYTF. The DNA for the CDR3 is TGCAGTGCTAGATGGACAGATACTAACTATGGCTACACCTTC.

The chain recombines TRBV5-5 with TRBJ1-1; TRBD1 aligns across 7 bases. V shed 2 bases, J shed 5 bases, and the junction held 6 bases outside the gene matches. The CDR3 covers 14 residues. CDR1 is SGHKS, CDR2 YYEKEE, per germline (reference sequence). The CDR3 DNA is TGTGCCAGCAGCTTAGACAGGGTAAGGACTGAAGCTTTCTTT. Protein product: CASSLDRVRTEAFF.

The chain recombines TRBV11-2 with TRBJ2-1, with D maybe TRBD2 (5 bases). Germline V gene data show CDR1 as SGHAT and CDR2 as FQNNGV. V was pared by 4 bases and J by 9 bases, with 10 bases between. This CDR3 comprises 12 residues. This CDR3 is CASSSLEGEQFF. As DNA, the CDR3 is TGTGCCAGCAGCTCACTAGAAGGTGAGCAGTTCTTC. The full variable domain, its missing parts supplied by reference TRBV11-2 and TRBJ2-1, is EAGVAQSPRYKIIEKRQSVAFWCNPISGHATLYWYQQILGQGPKLLIQFQNNGVVDDSQLPKDRFSAERLKGVDSTLKIQPAKLEDSAVYLCASSSLEGEQFFGPGTRLTVL.